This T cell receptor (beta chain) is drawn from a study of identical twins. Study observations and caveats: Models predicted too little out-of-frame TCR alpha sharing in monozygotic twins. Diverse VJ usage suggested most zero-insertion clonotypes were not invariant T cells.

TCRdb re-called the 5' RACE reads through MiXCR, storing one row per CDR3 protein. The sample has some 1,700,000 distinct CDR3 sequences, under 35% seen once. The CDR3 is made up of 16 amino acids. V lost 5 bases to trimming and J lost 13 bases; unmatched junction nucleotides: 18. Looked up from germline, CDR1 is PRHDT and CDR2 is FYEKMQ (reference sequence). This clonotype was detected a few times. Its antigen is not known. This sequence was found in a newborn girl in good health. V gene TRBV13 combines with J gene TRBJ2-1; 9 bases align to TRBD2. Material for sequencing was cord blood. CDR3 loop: CASSLLGGGREDVQFF. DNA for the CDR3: TGTGCCAGCAGCCTCCTTGGTGGCGGGAGGGAAGATGTTCAGTTCTTC. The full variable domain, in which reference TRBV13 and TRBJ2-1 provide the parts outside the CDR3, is AAGVIQSPRHLIKEKRETATLKCYPIPRHDTVYWYQQGPGQDPQFLISFYEKMQSDKGSIPDRFSAQQFSDYHSELNMSSLELGDSALYFCASSLLGGGREDVQFFGPGTRLTVL.